A single sample gave rise to the 30 T cell receptor beta chains below, sequenced in a study of T cell responses to AZD1222 COVID-19 vaccine. Repertoires were generated with immunoSEQ multiplex PCR, while TCRdb's copy carries only in-frame clones and drops some. Of under 200,000 clones in the sample, more than 75% are singletons; the top ten hold 20% to 30%. The sample consisted of peripheral blood, taken 28 days after the second AZD1222 dose. These receptors all stem from an adult who received the AZD1222 COVID-19 vaccine.

The chain has TRBV7-3 and TRBJ2-1; tentatively, D is TRBD1 or TRBD2 (5 bases each). V gave up 3 bases and J gave up 9 bases, with 12 bases separating them. The CDR3 runs 13 residues. Germline lookup yields CDR1 SGHTA and CDR2 FQGTGA. In DNA, the CDR3 is TGTGCCAGCAGCTTCCCCCTTGGGGGTGAGCAGTTCTTC. This encodes CASSFPLGGEQFF.

The rearrangement uses TRBV15 and TRBJ2-7; D assignment may be TRBD1 or TRBD2 (5 bases each). This CDR3 contains 12 residues. CDR1 is LNHNV and CDR2 is YYDKDF in the germline V gene (reference sequence). V was shortened by 2 bases and J by 7 bases, with 9 bases between the two germline ends. The chain's CDR3 is CATSRRGEEQYF. CDR3 DNA: TGTGCCACCAGCAGAAGGGGAGAGGAGCAGTACTTC. The full variable domain, completed using reference TRBV15 and TRBJ2-7, is DAMVIQNPRYQVTQFGKPVTLSCSQTLNHNVMYWYQQKSSQAPKLLFHYYDKDFNNEADTPDNFQSRRPNTSFCFLDIRSPGLGDTAMYLCATSRRGEEQYFGPGTRLTVT.

This clone appeared a single time. This rearrangement joins TRBV3-1 (or the pseudogene TRBV3-2) to TRBJ2-5, with D hard to call. The germline V gene encodes CDR1 LGHDT and CDR2 YNNKEL (reference sequence). The CDR3 loop spans 17 amino acids. V lost 0 bases and J 6 bases, leaving 20 bases between the germline ends. This chain's CDR3 is CASSQDRASRFFQTQYF. The CDR3, as DNA: TGTGCCAGCAGCCAAGATCGGGCCAGCCGCTTCTTTCAGACCCAGTACTTC.

The rearrangement links TRBV19 to TRBJ1-1, with D possibly matching TRBD1 (5 bases). This CDR3 spans 13 amino acids. Trimming took off 10 bases at V and 0 bases at J, with 12 bases between the two ends. Germline V gene lookup returns CDR1 LNHDA and CDR2 SQIVND (reference sequence). This CDR3 is CATGWGVNTEAFF. The CDR3 DNA reads TGTGCCACGGGGTGGGGGGTGAACACTGAAGCTTTCTTT.

The V and J genes are TRBV5-6 and TRBJ2-3, with 13 bases identical to TRBD2. Trimming at V came to 6 bases and at J to 5 bases, leaving 9 bases not matched to a gene. The germline V gene has CDR1 SGHDT and CDR2 YYEEEE. This CDR3 has 16 residues. CDR3 DNA: TGTGCCAGCAATACAGCGGGACTAGCGGGAATAGATACGCAGTATTTT. Translated: CASNTAGLAGIDTQYF.

This chain connects TRBV5-6 to TRBJ2-7; D may match TRBD1 or TRBD2 (5 bases each). Germline assignment: CDR1 SGHDT and CDR2 YYEEEE. The CDR3 runs 14 residues. The V end lost 7 bases, the J end lost 7 bases, and 21 bases lay between the germline ends. Here the CDR3 reads CASGRGRGVREQYF. CDR3 nucleotide sequence: TGTGCCAGCGGAAGGGGACGGGGAGTCCGTGAGCAGTACTTC.

J is TRBJ2-7 and V is TRBV6-5; 10 bases match TRBD1. After removal of 7 bases from V and 9 bases from J, the junction contained 6 bases not matched to a gene. CDR1 and CDR2 from the germline V gene are MNHEY and SVGAGI. CDR3 length: 12 residues. Written as DNA, the CDR3 is TGTGCCAGCAACCTTAGACAGGGGGCGCAGTACTTC. Residues: CASNLRQGAQYF.

This clone was picked up one time. The rearrangement uses TRBV3-1 (or the pseudogene TRBV3-2) and TRBJ2-7; possibly TRBD2 for D (6 bases). V was trimmed by 5 bases and J by 1 base, leaving 12 bases between them. This CDR3 has 14 amino acids. Germline CDR1 is LGHDT and CDR2 is YNNKEL (reference sequence). The CDR3 DNA reads TGTGCCAGCAGCAGCCGGGGGATATCCTACGAGCAGTACTTC. Translating gives CASSSRGISYEQYF.

This clone has more than one count but fewer than ten. The chain recombines TRBV7-8 with TRBJ1-5; 7 bases map to TRBD1. The germline V gene encodes CDR1 SGHVS and CDR2 FQNEAQ. The CDR3 is 16 residues long. J gave up 6 bases and V 3 bases, and 11 bases lay outside the gene matches. Written as DNA, the CDR3 is TGTGCCAGCAGCTTGGGTCCGGGACAGCGAATTCAGCCCCAGCATTTT. It encodes CASSLGPGQRIQPQHF. Together with reference TRBV7-8 and TRBJ1-5, the CDR3 gives the full variable domain: GAGVSQSPRYKVAKRGQDVALRCDPISGHVSLFWYQQALGQGPEFLTYFQNEAQLDKSGLPSDRFFAERPEGSVSTLKIQRTQQEDSAVYLCASSLGPGQRIQPQHFGDGTRLSIL.

This clone was recorded a few times. The chain employs TRBV27 and TRBJ2-7, with D tentatively TRBD1 (5 bases). V was cut by 5 bases and J by 2 bases, with 13 bases left in between. The CDR3 has 14 amino acids. The germline CDR1 and CDR2 sequences are MNHEY and SMNVEV (reference sequence). The CDR3 region has the DNA TGTGCCAGCAGTGGGGCAGCCGACCCCTACGAGCAGTACTTC. This gives the protein CASSGAADPYEQYF.

The J gene is TRBJ1-1, the V gene TRBV7-8; no definite D call. The CDR3 has 13 amino acids. The ends were cut back, 4 bases at V and 1 base at J, with 7 bases in the middle. Germline loops: CDR1 SGHVS, CDR2 FQNEAQ. The CDR3 nucleotides are TGTGCCAGCAGCTGGTTCCCGAACACTGAAGCTTTCTTT. Protein sequence: CASSWFPNTEAFF.

This chain connects TRBV2 to TRBJ2-2; D not resolved. Germline V CDR1 and CDR2: SNHLY, FYNNEI. V gave up 6 bases and J gave up 0 bases, with 8 bases separating them. This CDR3 spans 14 amino acids. CDR3 nucleotides: TGTGCCAGCAGAAGGGATGCGAACACCGGGGAGCTGTTTTTT. Its protein product is CASRRDANTGELFF.

This clone was seen a few times. This rearrangement joins TRBV6-2 or TRBV6-3 to TRBJ2-1, with 14 bases identical to TRBD2. This CDR3 spans 16 amino acids. Germline assignment: CDR1 MNHEY and CDR2 SVGEGT. V lost 5 bases to trimming and J lost 8 bases; unmatched junction nucleotides: 8. The DNA for the CDR3 is TGTGCCAGCAGTCTAACCGGGACTAGCGGGAGCTATGAGCAGTTCTTC. As protein: CASSLTGTSGSYEQFF.

This chain connects TRBV11-2 to TRBJ2-7; weak D call: TRBD1 (6 bases). V was pared by 5 bases and J by 3 bases, with 8 bases between. The CDR3 sequence is 12 residues long. CDR1 is SGHAT and CDR2 is FQNNGV in the germline V gene. CDR3 in DNA: TGTGCCAGCAGCCGGACAGTCTACGAGCAGTACTTC. Its translation is CASSRTVYEQYF.

The V call is TRBV18, the J call TRBJ1-1, with D hard to call. Germline V CDR1 and CDR2: KGHSH, LQKENI. The V gene lost 4 bases and the J gene lost 0 bases, with 15 bases spanning the gap. The CDR3 has 16 residues. CDR3 residues: CASSHQREGMNTEAFF. Written as DNA, the CDR3 is TGTGCCAGCTCACACCAGAGGGAAGGCATGAACACTGAAGCTTTCTTT.

The V and J genes are TRBV19 and TRBJ2-7; D might be TRBD1 or TRBD2, each matching 5 bases. V lost 4 bases to trimming and J lost 2 bases, with 12 bases between them. The CDR3 is 14 amino acids. CDR1 is LNHDA and CDR2 is SQIVND in the germline V gene (reference sequence). CDR3 loop: CASSTGTLAYEQYF. In DNA form, the CDR3 reads TGTGCCAGTAGTACCGGGACCCTAGCCTACGAGCAGTACTTC.

This clone appeared a few times. The chain joins TRBV10-3 to TRBJ2-3; D gene uncertain. V was cut by 8 bases and J by 3 bases, with 3 bases left in between. The germline CDR1 and CDR2 sequences are ENHRY and SYGVKD. The CDR3 length is 10 residues. Here the CDR3 reads CAIGTDTQYF. In DNA form, the CDR3 reads TGTGCCATCGGGACAGATACGCAGTATTTT.

The chain couples TRBV28 to TRBJ2-2, with a possible D match to TRBD2 (5 bases). CDR3 size: 15 residues. CDR1 is MDHEN, CDR2 SYDVKM, per germline. Trimming pared 6 bases from V and 4 bases from J, leaving 15 bases between. The CDR3, as DNA: TGTGCCAGCAGAACAGCTCGGGCGGGCACCGGGGAGCTGTTTTTT. Translated: CASRTARAGTGELFF.

The gene calls are TRBV7-2 and TRBJ2-3; the match to TRBD1 covers 7 bases. Germline values: CDR1 SGHTA, CDR2 FQGNSA. Trimming at V came to 5 bases and at J to 7 bases, leaving 6 bases not matched to a gene. This CDR3 contains 13 residues. The CDR3 sequence: CASSAHRGYTQYF. The CDR3 nucleotides are TGTGCCAGCAGCGCCCACAGGGGTTATACGCAGTATTTT.

The rearrangement links TRBV3-1 (or the pseudogene TRBV3-2) to TRBJ2-7; 8 bases are shared with TRBD2. Germline CDR1 LGHDT, CDR2 YNNKEL (reference sequence). The CDR3 spans 15 residues. V was pared by 2 bases and J by 4 bases, with 7 bases of the junction left unmatched. CDR3 loop: CASSQTGLGTYEQYF. In DNA form, the CDR3 reads TGTGCCAGCAGCCAAACGGGACTAGGGACGTACGAGCAGTACTTC.

CDR3 bases: TGTGCCAGCAGCCCGACATTGAACACCGGGGAGCTGTTTTTT. The encoded protein is CASSPTLNTGELFF. V is TRBV7-9 and J is TRBJ2-2, with D unclear. CDR3 size: 14 residues. The germline CDR1 and CDR2 sequences are SEHNR and FQNEAQ (reference sequence). Trimming removed 5 bases from V and 1 base from J, with 8 bases in between.

This chain links TRBV7-2 with TRBJ2-1, with TRBD2 matching 10 bases. This CDR3 region has 17 residues. Germline trimming cut 2 bases from V and 4 bases from J; bases unmatched to any gene: 8. Germline CDR1 SGHTA, CDR2 FQGNSA. The CDR3 bases are TGTGCCAGCAGCTTACCGATCTATAGCGGGAGGTACAATGAGCAGTTCTTC. It translates to CASSLPIYSGRYNEQFF.

The rearrangement uses TRBV27 and TRBJ1-2, with no clear D. The germline CDR1 and CDR2 sequences are MNHEY and SMNVEV (reference sequence). The ends were cut back, 6 bases at V and 4 bases at J, with 18 bases in the middle. The CDR3 contains 15 residues. The CDR3 sequence is CASSLKPGEIYGYTF. The CDR3 DNA reads TGTGCCAGCAGCCTAAAACCTGGGGAAATCTATGGCTACACCTTC.

CDR3 sequence reads: CASSERLGLAGEETQYF. DNA for the CDR3: TGTGCCAGCAGTGAAAGACTGGGACTAGCGGGAGAAGAGACCCAGTACTTC. The chain recombines TRBV27 with TRBJ2-5; TRBD2 agrees at 14 bases. Germline V gives CDR1 MNHEY, CDR2 SMNVEV (reference sequence). CDR3 length equals 17 residues. J was trimmed by 3 bases and V by 5 bases; bases with no gene match: 8.

The chain couples TRBV2 to TRBJ2-7, with D uncertain. The CDR3 sequence is 11 residues long. Per germline, CDR1 SNHLY and CDR2 FYNNEI. V lost 2 bases and J lost 4, with 3 bases in between. CDR3 loop: CASSEWYEQYF. The DNA of the CDR3 is TGTGCCAGCAGTGAATGGTACGAGCAGTACTTC.

The rearrangement uses TRBV27 and TRBJ1-1; a possible D gene is TRBD1 (6 bases). Germline values: CDR1 MNHEY, CDR2 SMNVEV (reference sequence). Trimming cost V 5 bases and J 1 base, with 11 bases left between them. There are 14 residues in the CDR3. The chain's CDR3 is CASSPGQKNTEAFF. For the CDR3, the DNA is TGTGCCAGCAGTCCAGGACAGAAGAACACTGAAGCTTTCTTT.

The chain is built from TRBV5-4 and TRBJ2-1, with a possible D match to TRBD2 (7 bases). V lost 1 base to trimming and J lost 9 bases, with 20 bases between them. The CDR3 runs 16 residues. Germline CDR1 SGHNT, CDR2 YYREEE (reference sequence). The CDR3, as DNA: TGTGCCAGCAGCTTGCCCGGGGTCATAGGGGGGGCTGAGCAGTTCTTC. It is translated as CASSLPGVIGGAEQFF. Full variable domain (outside the CDR3, taken from reference TRBV5-4 and TRBJ2-1): ETGVTQSPTHLIKTRGQQVTLRCSSQSGHNTVSWYQQALGQGPQFIFQYYREEENGRGNFPPRFSGLQFPNYSSELNVNALELDDSALYLCASSLPGVIGGAEQFFGPGTRLTVL.

CDR3 in amino acids: CASSPNRDGYTEAFF. The DNA of the CDR3 is TGTGCCAGCAGCCCCAACAGGGATGGATACACTGAAGCTTTCTTT. V is TRBV7-3 and J is TRBJ1-1, with D perhaps TRBD1 (6 bases). The CDR3 totals 15 residues. Germline V CDR1 and CDR2: SGHTA, FQGTGA. V lost 5 bases and J lost 3, with 16 bases in between.

The chain recombines TRBV12-3 or TRBV12-4 with TRBJ2-7; TRBD2 might be the D (6 bases). CDR3 length equals 12 residues. V was trimmed by 7 bases and J by 3 bases, leaving 10 bases between them. CDR3 in amino acids: CASTGVGYEQYF. The DNA of the CDR3 is TGTGCCAGCACGGGGGTAGGCTACGAGCAGTACTTC.

The genes are TRBV28 and TRBJ2-7, with TRBD2 identical over 7 bases. This CDR3 spans 15 amino acids. Germline V gene lookup returns CDR1 MDHEN and CDR2 SYDVKM. V was clipped by 7 bases and J by 0 bases; unmatched bases: 9. The CDR3 loop reads CASTSVGRSSYEQYF. In DNA form, the CDR3 reads TGTGCCAGCACCTCGGTCGGGAGGAGCTCCTACGAGCAGTACTTC.